This TCR beta chain emerged from a study of Ad26.COV2.S vaccination and SARS-CoV-2 variants. As to treatment: about 20 received Ad26.COV2.S at low or high dose, single or two shots; several received placebo; per-sample allocation not given. Collection of samples fell on day 63 after the first vaccine or placebo injection. Germline CDR1 and CDR2: LGHNA and YSLEER. This CDR3 region has 14 residues. Deletions cut 1 base from V and 4 bases from J, with 10 bases between. Some clones are missing from TCRdb's copy, which holds only in-frame ones; the method was immunoSEQ multiplex PCR. This sample has about 350,000 clones, with roughly nine tenths found just once. General study results and limits: There was a possibility that the TCR breadth and depth analyses underestimated total T cell responses.

This clone was observed a single time. Antigen: not known. The chain joins TRBV4-3 to TRBJ2-5; the D is unclear. This TCR came from a person between 18 and 65 years old who received the Ad26.COV2.S COVID-19 vaccine or a placebo. The sequencing here drew on peripheral blood, taken in a trial of Ad26.COV2.S vaccine versus placebo. The CDR3 DNA sequence: TGCGCCAGCAGCCAAGGGCCGGGTTCAGAGACCCAGTACTTC. This encodes CASSQGPGSETQYF.